Detailed here is one TCR beta chain. These data are taken from a study of blood T cell repertoires in COVID-19. Study summary: Acute and convalescent COVID-19 samples came from the United States, Italy and Spain. Nucleic acid was either cDNA or gDNA, and it came from T cells, B-cell-depleted T cells, or PBMCs.

Original processing notes: Reference gene primer amplification gave nucleated cell count estimates. Libraries were prepared by immunoSEQ multiplex PCR; TCRdb keeps only in-frame clonotypes and omits some of them. Clone size and the V and J calls come from that table; the DNA yielded D and trimming. This sample has over 150,000 clones; around 84% occur once, and the top ten carry approximately 0.99%. Deletions cut 1 base from V and 10 bases from J, with 17 bases between. CDR1 and CDR2 from the germline V gene are LGHNA and YSLEER. This CDR3 spans 16 amino acids. This chain links TRBV4-3 with TRBJ1-6; perhaps TRBD1 as D (5 bases). This receptor was obtained from a man aged 40-49 years with acute or convalescent COVID-19. Material: peripheral blood. CDR3 sequence reads: CASSQGIDRSNSPLHF. In nucleotides, the CDR3 is TGCGCCAGCAGCCAAGGGATAGACAGAAGCAACTCACCCCTCCACTTT.